The 20 T cell receptor beta chains presented below share a single source sample, sequenced in a study of shared clonotypes between healthy human individuals. The table came from immunoSEQ multiplex PCR; TCRdb's copy has only in-frame clones and leaves some out. The sample lists more than 2 million clones; about 95% were seen once. Terminally differentiated effector memory CD45RA+ cells were excluded from the naive CD8 cells, which were CD45RO-negative and positively selected for CCR7. The sample comprised naive CD8+ T cells sorted from blood. The receptors derive from a man aged 18 to 30 in good health.

J is TRBJ2-1 and V is TRBV9; D gene unclear. The V gene lost 6 bases and the J gene lost 5 bases, with 15 bases spanning the gap. This CDR3 is 14 amino acids long. The germline CDR1 and CDR2 sequences are SGDLS and YYNGEE. The CDR3 sequence: CASTPDLGNNEQFF. The CDR3 nucleotides read TGTGCCAGCACCCCAGACCTGGGAAACAATGAGCAGTTCTTC.

The chain joins TRBV30 to TRBJ1-4, with D unclear. Trimming stripped 0 bases from V and 8 bases from J, with 13 bases between. Germline values: CDR1 GTSNPN, CDR2 SVGIG (reference sequence). The CDR3 is made up of 14 amino acids. CDR3 region: CAWSVPAWGEKLFF. CDR3 coding DNA: TGTGCCTGGAGTGTACCCGCCTGGGGAGAAAAACTGTTTTTT. The complete variable domain, with remaining parts taken from reference TRBV30 and TRBJ1-4, reads SQTIHQWPATLVQPVGSPLSLECTVEGTSNPNLYWYRQAAGRGLQLLFYSVGIGQISSEVPQNLSASRPQDRQFILSSKKLLLSDSGFYLCAWSVPAWGEKLFFGSGTQLSVL.

V and J are TRBV2 and TRBJ2-1; 12 bases agree with TRBD2. V lost 4 bases, J lost 7 bases, and 5 bases stayed unmatched. Germline loops: CDR1 SNHLY, CDR2 FYNNEI. The CDR3 is 15 amino acids. CDR3 nucleotide sequence: TGTGCCAGCAGTGGGCCTAGCGGGAGGGCGAATGAGCAGTTCTTC. This translates into CASSGPSGRANEQFF.

The V call is TRBV7-9, the J call TRBJ2-2, with a tentative D call TRBD1 (6 bases). Germline V gene data show CDR1 as SEHNR and CDR2 as FQNEAQ (reference sequence). Trimming shortened V by 5 bases and J by 4 bases, and 17 bases separated the two germline ends. The CDR3 is 16 residues long. The CDR3 spells CASSLRSGRGTGELFF. The CDR3 nucleotides are TGTGCCAGCAGCCTACGTAGTGGCAGGGGCACCGGGGAGCTGTTTTTT.

The genes are TRBV27 and TRBJ1-6, with 7 bases matching TRBD1. The CDR3 is made up of 15 amino acids. Germline CDR1 MNHEY, CDR2 SMNVEV (reference sequence). The junction had 11 bases not matched to a gene; V was cut back by 8 bases and J by 7 bases. CDR3 DNA: TGTGCCAGCGGTTGGACTGAGACAGGGAATTCACCCCTCCACTTT. Its protein is CASGWTETGNSPLHF.

The gene calls are TRBV13 and TRBJ2-2; tentatively, D is TRBD2 (6 bases). Trimming removed 4 bases from V and 8 bases from J, with 17 bases in between. The germline CDR1 and CDR2 sequences are PRHDT and FYEKMQ (reference sequence). The CDR3 runs to 15 residues. CDR3 sequence (DNA): TGTGCCAGCAGCTCATCCGGGGGACCCCTGGGGGAGCTGTTTTTT. Translated, it gives CASSSSGGPLGELFF.

Only one count was recorded for this clone. This CDR3 is also generated by other DNA sequences in the sample. The genes are TRBV5-4 and TRBJ1-1; D is possibly TRBD1 (5 bases). Looked up from germline, CDR1 is SGHNT and CDR2 is YYREEE (reference sequence). Deletions cut 0 bases from V and 1 base from J, with 7 bases between. This CDR3 has 14 residues. In nucleotides, the CDR3 is TGTGCCAGCAGCTTGGAGGGACCGAACACTGAAGCTTTCTTT. This gives the protein CASSLEGPNTEAFF.

The V and J genes are TRBV5-3 and TRBJ2-2; 8 bases agree with TRBD1. TRBV5-3 is reported as an ORF; its role is uncertain. Losses at the gene ends were 4 bases for V and 3 bases for J; bases not matched to a gene: 8. The CDR3 runs 16 residues. CDR3 sequence: CARSLRTGSDTGELFF. For the CDR3, the DNA is TGTGCCAGAAGCCTGCGGACAGGGTCGGACACCGGGGAGCTGTTTTTT.

The V and J genes are TRBV7-8 and TRBJ2-5; 7 nucleotides agree with TRBD2. Germline V gene lookup returns CDR1 SGHVS and CDR2 FQNEAQ. The trim removed 4 bases at V and 2 bases at J, leaving 10 bases unmatched. This CDR3 has 16 amino acids. For the CDR3, the DNA is TGTGCCAGCAGCTCTCGCGGGAGCGCTGAACAAGAGACCCAGTACTTC. Protein product: CASSSRGSAEQETQYF. Full variable domain (missing parts from reference TRBV7-8 and TRBJ2-5): GAGVSQSPRYKVAKRGQDVALRCDPISGHVSLFWYQQALGQGPEFLTYFQNEAQLDKSGLPSDRFFAERPEGSVSTLKIQRTQQEDSAVYLCASSSRGSAEQETQYFGPGTRLLVL.

V is TRBV6-5 and J is TRBJ1-1; TRBD1 might be the D (6 bases). CDR1 and CDR2 from the germline V gene are MNHEY and SVGAGI. The CDR3 consists of 14 residues. V was clipped by 2 bases and J by 3 bases, with 10 bases between them. CDR3 amino acids: CASSYQEGDTEAFF. The CDR3 nucleotides read TGTGCCAGCAGTTACCAGGAGGGGGACACTGAAGCTTTCTTT.

This chain uses TRBV5-6 with TRBJ1-5; D not resolved. This CDR3 spans 13 amino acids. Germline assignment: CDR1 SGHDT and CDR2 YYEEEE. The V and J ends lost 4 bases and 7 bases respectively, with 12 bases between them. As DNA, the CDR3 is TGTGCCAGCAGCCCTAGTCCGGTACAGCCCCAGCATTTT. It codes for CASSPSPVQPQHF.

The chain combines TRBV2 with TRBJ2-7; 8 nucleotides match TRBD2. Germline CDR1 and CDR2: SNHLY and FYNNEI. V was pared by 2 bases and J by 3 bases, with 15 bases of the junction left unmatched. The CDR3 has 18 residues. The CDR3 DNA reads as TGTGCCAGCAGTGAATGGTCGGGGGGGCGTGTACAAAACTACGAGCAGTACTTC. Protein sequence: CASSEWSGGRVQNYEQYF.

J is TRBJ2-7 and V is TRBV10-3; the D is unclear. Germline CDR1 ENHRY, CDR2 SYGVKD. The V end lost 6 bases, the J end lost 0 bases, and 9 bases lay between the germline ends. The CDR3 is 13 residues long. CDR3 in amino acids: CAIRFGGSYEQYF. CDR3 DNA: TGTGCCATCAGGTTTGGTGGCTCCTACGAGCAGTACTTC.

The CDR3 DNA follows: TGCGCCAGCAGCCAAGCTGGGAGACCTGAAGCTTTCTTT. Protein product: CASSQAGRPEAFF. The J gene is TRBJ1-1, the V gene TRBV4-1; D gene ambiguous. CDR3 length: 13 residues. Deletions cut 1 base from V and 6 bases from J, with 9 bases between. CDR1 MGHRA and CDR2 YSYEKL come from the germline V gene.

Only one count was recorded for this clone. The rearrangement joins TRBV6-1 to TRBJ1-1, with 9 nucleotides matching TRBD1. The ends lost 4 bases at V and 0 bases at J; junction bases unmatched: 3. The germline gives CDR1 MNHNS, CDR2 SASEGT. The CDR3 is 15 residues long. The CDR3 loop is CASSGRTGVNTEAFF. In nucleotides, the CDR3 is TGTGCCAGCAGTGGCCGGACAGGGGTGAACACTGAAGCTTTCTTT.

This clone was found once. The chain carries TRBV11-1 and TRBJ2-5, with 9 nucleotides matching TRBD2. The CDR3 runs 16 residues. V lost 2 bases, J lost 4 bases, and 8 bases stayed unmatched. Germline V gene data show CDR1 as SGHAT and CDR2 as FQDESV (reference sequence). The DNA of the CDR3 is TGTGCCAGCAGCTTACAAGCGGGGGGTTATACAGAGACCCAGTACTTC. It is translated as CASSLQAGGYTETQYF.

As DNA, the CDR3 is TGTGCCAGCAGTTTAGGGGTACGAGGGTCTCCGCAGTATTTT. Translating gives CASSLGVRGSPQYF. The chain has TRBV27 and TRBJ2-3, with D tentatively TRBD2 (5 bases). The CDR3 is made up of 14 amino acids. In germline, CDR1 is MNHEY, CDR2 SMNVEV (reference sequence). Trimming stripped 2 bases from V and 10 bases from J, with 16 bases between.

The rearrangement links TRBV6-6 to TRBJ1-5; 7 bases are a match to TRBD1. With V trimmed by 5 bases and J by 3 bases, 1 base remained unmatched. In germline, CDR1 is MNHNY, CDR2 SVGAGI (reference sequence). The CDR3 covers 13 residues. CDR3 residues: CASSDRVNQPQHF. CDR3 nucleotide sequence: TGTGCCAGCAGTGACAGGGTCAATCAGCCCCAGCATTTT.

V is TRBV5-4 and J is TRBJ1-1, with D possibly matching TRBD1 (6 bases). There are 15 residues in the CDR3. CDR1 and CDR2 from the germline V gene are SGHNT and YYREEE (reference sequence). V lost 4 bases and J lost 3, with 16 bases in between. The CDR3 bases are TGTGCCAGCAGCCTTCAGGGGTACGTCGACACTGAAGCTTTCTTT. Translating gives CASSLQGYVDTEAFF.

CDR3 in DNA: TGTGCCTGGAGTTCCGGTTCTAACTATGGCTACACCTTC. It specifies CAWSSGSNYGYTF. The rearrangement uses TRBV30 and TRBJ1-2; D gene uncertain. There are 13 residues in the CDR3. CDR1 GTSNPN and CDR2 SVGIG come from the germline V gene (reference sequence). V was trimmed by 2 bases and J by 0 bases, leaving 7 bases between them.